These 8 T cell receptor beta chains originate from one sample sequenced in a study of control samples from healthy donors and cancer patients. The method was immunoSEQ multiplex PCR; TCRdb's version includes in-frame clones alone and lacks a portion of them. The sample lists 150,000 to 190,000 clones, 93% occurring once. The source material was blood. Source of these receptors: a man aged 50-59 years in good health.

The chain uses TRBV5-1 and TRBJ2-5; 13 positions agree with TRBD2. CDR3 length: 15 amino acids. Germline loops: CDR1 SGHRS, CDR2 YFSETQ. The V and J ends lost 4 bases and 5 bases, in that order; junction bases with no gene match: 5. Here the CDR3 reads CASSLWTSGSETQYF. The CDR3 DNA sequence: TGCGCCAGCAGCCTTTGGACTAGCGGGAGTGAGACCCAGTACTTC.

The rearrangement joins TRBV28 to TRBJ1-1; D is ambiguous. This CDR3 has 13 amino acids. V lost 3 bases and J 0 bases, leaving 5 bases between the germline ends. The germline V gene has CDR1 MDHEN and CDR2 SYDVKM. CDR3: CASSFSMNTEAFF. The DNA for the CDR3 is TGTGCCAGCAGTTTCTCGATGAACACTGAAGCTTTCTTT.

V is TRBV7-9 and J is TRBJ1-5; D gene ambiguous. From germline, CDR1 is SEHNR and CDR2 FQNEAQ (reference sequence). The CDR3 has 11 amino acids. With 8 bases removed from V and 5 bases from J, the gap between germline ends came to 7 bases. The CDR3 DNA reads TGTGCCAGCGGGTGGGATCAGCCCCAGCATTTT. Protein product: CASGWDQPQHF.

The chain uses TRBV5-1 and TRBJ2-5; D perhaps matches TRBD1 (5 bases). CDR1 is SGHRS, CDR2 YFSETQ, per germline. V lost 2 bases and J lost 2, with 10 bases in between. The CDR3 totals 14 residues. The CDR3 region has the DNA TGCGCCAGCAGCTTCACAGGTATACAAGAGACCCAGTACTTC. Protein product: CASSFTGIQETQYF. The full variable domain, its missing parts supplied by reference TRBV5-1 and TRBJ2-5, is KAGVTQTPRYLIKTRGQQVTLSCSPISGHRSVSWYQQTPGQGLQFLFEYFSETQRNKGNFPGRFSGRQFSNSRSEMNVSTLELGDSALYLCASSFTGIQETQYFGPGTRLLVL.

There are a few counts of this clone. The genes are TRBV27 and TRBJ1-6; D is possibly TRBD1 (5 bases). The CDR3 runs to 16 residues. The V end lost 6 bases, the J end lost 0 bases, and 12 bases lay between the germline ends. Germline V lookup: CDR1 MNHEY, CDR2 SMNVEV (reference sequence). The chain's CDR3 is CASSPRASSYNSPLHF. The CDR3 DNA follows: TGTGCCAGCAGCCCCAGGGCCAGCTCCTATAATTCACCCCTCCACTTT.

A few counts support this clone. This chain joins TRBV5-1 and TRBJ1-5; 8 bases map to TRBD1. V trimming: 4 bases; J trimming: 7 bases; junction bases outside the gene matches: 7. The CDR3 is made up of 14 amino acids. Germline V lookup: CDR1 SGHRS, CDR2 YFSETQ. CDR3 in amino acids: CASSVGQGAQPQHF. CDR3 in DNA: TGCGCCAGCAGCGTAGGACAGGGCGCCCAGCCCCAGCATTTT.

V gene TRBV5-1 combines with J gene TRBJ1-6; 9 bases align to TRBD1. There are 16 residues in the CDR3. CDR1 is SGHRS and CDR2 is YFSETQ in the germline V gene. Trimming took 0 bases from V and 5 from J; bases not matched to a gene: 3. The CDR3 reads CASSLVGTGNNSPLHF. CDR3 bases: TGCGCCAGCAGCTTGGTGGGGACAGGGAATAATTCACCCCTCCACTTT.

The chain has TRBV27 and TRBJ1-1; perhaps TRBD1 as D (6 bases). CDR3 size: 17 residues. Trimming took 5 bases from V and 0 from J, leaving 19 bases between them. Germline-derived CDR1 and CDR2 are MNHEY and SMNVEV (reference sequence). CDR3 loop: CASSLRPGTSLNTEAFF. CDR3 DNA: TGTGCCAGCAGTCTACGCCCCGGGACATCTTTGAACACTGAAGCTTTCTTT.